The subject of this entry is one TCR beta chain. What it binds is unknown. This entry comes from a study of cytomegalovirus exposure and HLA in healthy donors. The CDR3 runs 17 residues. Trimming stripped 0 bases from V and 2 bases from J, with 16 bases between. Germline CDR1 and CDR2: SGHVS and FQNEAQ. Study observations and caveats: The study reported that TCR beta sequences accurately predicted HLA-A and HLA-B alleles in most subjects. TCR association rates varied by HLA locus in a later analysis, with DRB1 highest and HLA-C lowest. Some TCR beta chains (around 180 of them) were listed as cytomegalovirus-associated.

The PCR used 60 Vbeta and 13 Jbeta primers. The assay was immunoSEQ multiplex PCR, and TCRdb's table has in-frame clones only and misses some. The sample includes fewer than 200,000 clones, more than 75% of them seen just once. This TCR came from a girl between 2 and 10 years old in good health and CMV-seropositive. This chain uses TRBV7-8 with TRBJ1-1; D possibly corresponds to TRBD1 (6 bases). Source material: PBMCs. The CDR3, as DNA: TGTGCCAGCAGCTTAGCCAACTTTGGGACATTAAACACTGAAGCTTTCTTT. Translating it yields CASSLANFGTLNTEAFF.